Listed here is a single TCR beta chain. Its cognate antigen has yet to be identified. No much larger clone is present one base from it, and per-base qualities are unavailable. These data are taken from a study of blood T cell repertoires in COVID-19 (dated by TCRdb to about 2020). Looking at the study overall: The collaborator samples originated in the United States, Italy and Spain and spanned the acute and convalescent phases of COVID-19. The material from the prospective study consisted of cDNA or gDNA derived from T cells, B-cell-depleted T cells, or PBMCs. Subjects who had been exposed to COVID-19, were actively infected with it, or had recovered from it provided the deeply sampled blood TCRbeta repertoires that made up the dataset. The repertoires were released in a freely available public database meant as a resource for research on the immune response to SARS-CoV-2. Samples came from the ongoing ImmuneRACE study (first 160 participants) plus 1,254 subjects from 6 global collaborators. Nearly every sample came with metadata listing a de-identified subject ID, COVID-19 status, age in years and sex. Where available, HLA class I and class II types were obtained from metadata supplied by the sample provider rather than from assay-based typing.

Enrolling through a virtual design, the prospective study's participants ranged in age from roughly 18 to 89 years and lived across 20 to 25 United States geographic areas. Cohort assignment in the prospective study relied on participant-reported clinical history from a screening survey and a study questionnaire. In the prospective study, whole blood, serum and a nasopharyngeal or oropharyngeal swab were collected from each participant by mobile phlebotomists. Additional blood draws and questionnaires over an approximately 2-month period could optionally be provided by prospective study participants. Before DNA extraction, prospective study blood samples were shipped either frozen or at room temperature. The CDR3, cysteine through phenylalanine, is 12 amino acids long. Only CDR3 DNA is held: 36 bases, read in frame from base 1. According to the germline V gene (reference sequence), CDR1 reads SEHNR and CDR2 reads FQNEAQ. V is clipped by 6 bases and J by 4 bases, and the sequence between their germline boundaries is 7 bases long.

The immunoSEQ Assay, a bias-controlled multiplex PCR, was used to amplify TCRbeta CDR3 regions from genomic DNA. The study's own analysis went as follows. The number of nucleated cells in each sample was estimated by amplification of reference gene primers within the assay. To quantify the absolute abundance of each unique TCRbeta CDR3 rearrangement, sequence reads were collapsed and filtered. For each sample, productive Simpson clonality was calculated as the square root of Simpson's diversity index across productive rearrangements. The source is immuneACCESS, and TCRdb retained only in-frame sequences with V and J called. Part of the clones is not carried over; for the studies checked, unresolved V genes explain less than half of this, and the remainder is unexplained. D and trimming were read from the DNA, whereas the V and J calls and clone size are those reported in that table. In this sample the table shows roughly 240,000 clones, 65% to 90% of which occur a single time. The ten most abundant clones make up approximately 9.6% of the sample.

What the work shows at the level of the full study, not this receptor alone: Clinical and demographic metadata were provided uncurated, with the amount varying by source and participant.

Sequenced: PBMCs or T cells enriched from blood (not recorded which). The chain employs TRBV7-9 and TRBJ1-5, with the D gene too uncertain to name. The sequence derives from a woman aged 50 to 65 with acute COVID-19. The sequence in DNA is TGTGCCAGCAGTTCACAGAATCAGCCCCAGCATTTT. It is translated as CASSSQNQPQHF.